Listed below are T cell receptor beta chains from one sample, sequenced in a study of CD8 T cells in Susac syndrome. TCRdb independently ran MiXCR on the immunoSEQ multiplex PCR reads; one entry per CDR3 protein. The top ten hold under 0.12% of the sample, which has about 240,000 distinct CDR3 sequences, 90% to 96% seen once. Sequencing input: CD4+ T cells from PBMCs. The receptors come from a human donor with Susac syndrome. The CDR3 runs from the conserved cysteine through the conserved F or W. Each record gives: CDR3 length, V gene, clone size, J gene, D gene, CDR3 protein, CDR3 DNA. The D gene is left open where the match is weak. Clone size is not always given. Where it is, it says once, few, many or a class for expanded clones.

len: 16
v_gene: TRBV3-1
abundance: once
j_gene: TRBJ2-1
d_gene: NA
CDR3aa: CASSQVRGEKRNEQFF
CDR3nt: TGTGCCAGCAGCCAAGTAAGGGGGGAGAAGCGCAATGAGCAGTTCTTC

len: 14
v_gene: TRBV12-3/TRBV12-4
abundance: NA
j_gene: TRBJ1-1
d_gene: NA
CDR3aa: CASSSGRGRTEAFF
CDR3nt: TGTGCCAGCAGTTCAGGACGGGGGCGAACTGAAGCTTTCTTT

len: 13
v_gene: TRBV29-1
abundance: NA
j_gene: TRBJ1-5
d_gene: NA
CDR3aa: CSVKGGGNQPQHF
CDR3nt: TGCAGCGTTAAGGGGGGTGGCAATCAGCCCCAGCATTTT

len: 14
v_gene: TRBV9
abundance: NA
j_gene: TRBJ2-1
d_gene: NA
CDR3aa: CASSVVGGYNEQFF
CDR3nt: TGTGCCAGCAGCGTAGTTGGAGGATACAATGAGCAGTTCTTC

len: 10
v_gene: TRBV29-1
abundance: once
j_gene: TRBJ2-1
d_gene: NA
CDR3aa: CSVESGKQFF
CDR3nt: TGCAGCGTGGAGAGCGGCAAGCAGTTCTTC

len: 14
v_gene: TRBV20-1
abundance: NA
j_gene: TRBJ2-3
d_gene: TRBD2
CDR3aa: CSARGTSGRDTQYF
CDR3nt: TGCAGTGCTAGAGGCACTAGCGGGAGAGATACGCAGTATTTT

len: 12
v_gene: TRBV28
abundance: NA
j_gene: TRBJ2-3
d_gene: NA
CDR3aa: CATTGGLDTQYF
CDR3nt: TGTGCCACAACCGGTGGATTAGATACGCAGTATTTT

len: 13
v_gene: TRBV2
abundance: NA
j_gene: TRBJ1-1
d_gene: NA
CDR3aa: CASYTAMNTEAFF
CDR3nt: TGTGCCAGCTACACGGCTATGAACACTGAAGCTTTCTTT

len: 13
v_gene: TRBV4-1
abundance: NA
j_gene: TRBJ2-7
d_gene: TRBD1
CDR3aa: CASSQVRRDRALF
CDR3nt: TGCGCCAGCAGCCAAGTGCGCCGGGACAGGGCCCTCTTC

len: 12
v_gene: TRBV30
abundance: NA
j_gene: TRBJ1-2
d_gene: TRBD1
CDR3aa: CAWTTGGYGYTF
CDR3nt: TGTGCCTGGACCACAGGGGGCTATGGCTACACCTTC

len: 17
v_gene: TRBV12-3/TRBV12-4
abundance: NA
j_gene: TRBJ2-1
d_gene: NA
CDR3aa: CASSLSGLAFNDNEQFF
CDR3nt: TGTGCCAGCAGTTTATCTGGCCTAGCGTTTAACGACAATGAGCAGTTCTTC

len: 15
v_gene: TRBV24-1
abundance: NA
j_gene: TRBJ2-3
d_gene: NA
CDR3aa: CATSPGSPLRDTQYF
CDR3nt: TGTGCCACCAGCCCCGGCAGTCCTCTCAGGGATACGCAGTATTTT

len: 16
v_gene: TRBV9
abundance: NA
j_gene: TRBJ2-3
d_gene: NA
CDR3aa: CASSAQRSSSTDTQYF
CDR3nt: TGTGCCAGCAGCGCTCAGCGGAGCTCTAGCACAGATACGCAGTATTTT

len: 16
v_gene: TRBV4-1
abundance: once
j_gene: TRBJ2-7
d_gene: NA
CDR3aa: CASSARGRVDSYEQYF
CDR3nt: TGCGCCAGCAGCGCCAGGGGACGGGTTGACTCCTACGAGCAGTACTTC

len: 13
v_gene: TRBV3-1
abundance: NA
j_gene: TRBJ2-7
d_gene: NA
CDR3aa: CASSQEPGTEQYF
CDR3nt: TGTGCCAGCAGCCAAGAACCAGGGACCGAGCAGTACTTC

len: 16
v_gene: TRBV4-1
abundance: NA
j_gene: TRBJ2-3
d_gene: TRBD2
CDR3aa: CASSQDWSGSADTQYF
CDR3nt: TGCGCCAGCAGCCAAGATTGGAGCGGGAGTGCAGATACGCAGTATTTT

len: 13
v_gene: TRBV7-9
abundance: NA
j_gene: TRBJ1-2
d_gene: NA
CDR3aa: CASRLGGGNGYTF
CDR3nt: TGTGCCAGCAGATTGGGGGGAGGGAATGGCTACACCTTC

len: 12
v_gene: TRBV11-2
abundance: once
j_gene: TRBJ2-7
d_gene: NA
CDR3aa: CASSYPGREQYF
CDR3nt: TGTGCCAGCAGTTACCCCGGGCGGGAGCAGTACTTC

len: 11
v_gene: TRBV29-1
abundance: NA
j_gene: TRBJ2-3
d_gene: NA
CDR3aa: CSGRIGDTQYF
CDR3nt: TGCAGCGGGCGGATTGGAGATACGCAGTATTTT

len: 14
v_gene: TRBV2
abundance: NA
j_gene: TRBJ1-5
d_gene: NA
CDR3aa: CASLRDLPNQPQHF
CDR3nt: TGTGCCAGCCTCCGGGACCTCCCCAATCAGCCCCAGCATTTT

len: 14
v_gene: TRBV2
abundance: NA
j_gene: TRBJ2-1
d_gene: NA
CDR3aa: CASRARTATSEQFF
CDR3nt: TGTGCCAGCAGGGCGAGGACGGCAACTTCGGAGCAGTTCTTC

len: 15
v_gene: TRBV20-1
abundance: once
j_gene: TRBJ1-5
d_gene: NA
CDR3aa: CSARDGGPGDQPQHF
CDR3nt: TGCAGTGCTAGAGATGGGGGCCCAGGGGATCAGCCCCAGCATTTT

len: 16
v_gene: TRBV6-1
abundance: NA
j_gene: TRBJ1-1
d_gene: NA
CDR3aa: CASRTGGVSPGTEAFF
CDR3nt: TGTGCCAGCAGGACGGGCGGGGTGTCCCCCGGCACTGAAGCTTTCTTT

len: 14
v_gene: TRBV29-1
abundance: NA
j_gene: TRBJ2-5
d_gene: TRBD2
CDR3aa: CSGSWGGGEETQYF
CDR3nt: TGCAGCGGTTCGTGGGGCGGGGGGGAAGAGACCCAGTACTTC

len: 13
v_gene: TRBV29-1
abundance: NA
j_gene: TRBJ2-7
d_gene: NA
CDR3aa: CSVGGGPPYEQYF
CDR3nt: TGCAGCGTTGGCGGCGGGCCCCCTTACGAGCAGTACTTC

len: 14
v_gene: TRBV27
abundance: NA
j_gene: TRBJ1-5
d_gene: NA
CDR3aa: CASSPTSLNQPQHF
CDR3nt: TGTGCCAGCAGCCCAACATCGCTCAATCAGCCCCAGCATTTT

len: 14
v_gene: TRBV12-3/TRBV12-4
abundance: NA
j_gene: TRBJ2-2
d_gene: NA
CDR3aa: CASTSWQGTGELFF
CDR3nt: TGTGCCAGCACCTCGTGGCAAGGTACCGGGGAGCTGTTTTTT

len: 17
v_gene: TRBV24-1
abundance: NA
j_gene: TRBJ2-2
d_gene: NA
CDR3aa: CATSGGLRNKHTGELFF
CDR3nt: TGTGCCACCAGTGGTGGGCTCCGGAACAAGCACACCGGGGAGCTGTTTTTT

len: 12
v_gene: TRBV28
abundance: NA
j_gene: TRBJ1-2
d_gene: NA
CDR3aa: CASTSRPMGYTF
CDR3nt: TGTGCCAGCACCTCCAGACCTATGGGCTACACCTTC

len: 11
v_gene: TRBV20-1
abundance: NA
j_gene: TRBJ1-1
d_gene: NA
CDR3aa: CSAIGNSEAFF
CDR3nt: TGCAGTGCTATTGGTAACAGTGAAGCTTTCTTT

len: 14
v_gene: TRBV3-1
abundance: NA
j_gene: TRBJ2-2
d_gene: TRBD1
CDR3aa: CASSRQGDTGELFF
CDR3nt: TGTGCCAGCAGCCGACAGGGGGACACCGGGGAGCTGTTTTTT

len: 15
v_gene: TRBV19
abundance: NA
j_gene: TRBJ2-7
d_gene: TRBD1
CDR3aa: CASSATGGYSYEQYF
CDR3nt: TGTGCCAGTAGCGCAACAGGGGGCTACTCCTACGAGCAGTACTTC

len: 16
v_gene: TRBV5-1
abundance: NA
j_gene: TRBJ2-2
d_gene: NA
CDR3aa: CASSTPGGLNTGELFF
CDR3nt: TGCGCCAGCAGCACCCCTGGGGGCCTCAACACCGGGGAGCTGTTTTTT

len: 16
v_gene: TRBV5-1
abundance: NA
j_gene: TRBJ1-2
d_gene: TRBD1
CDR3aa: CASSLAFQQGASGYTF
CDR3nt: TGCGCCAGCAGCTTGGCTTTTCAACAGGGGGCAAGTGGCTACACCTTC

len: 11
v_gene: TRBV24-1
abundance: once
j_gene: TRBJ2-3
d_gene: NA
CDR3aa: CATRKWGTQYF
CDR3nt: TGTGCCACCAGAAAATGGGGGACGCAGTATTTT

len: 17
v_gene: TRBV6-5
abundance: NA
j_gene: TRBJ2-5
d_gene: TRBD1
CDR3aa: CASSYSPGTGGQETQYF
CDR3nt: TGTGCCAGCAGTTACTCCCCCGGGACAGGGGGCCAAGAGACCCAGTACTTC

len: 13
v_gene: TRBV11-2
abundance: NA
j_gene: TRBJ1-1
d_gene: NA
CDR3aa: CASSWAERVVAFF
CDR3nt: TGTGCCAGCAGCTGGGCCGAGAGGGTCGTGGCTTTCTTT

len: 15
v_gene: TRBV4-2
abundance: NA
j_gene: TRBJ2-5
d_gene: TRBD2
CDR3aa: CASSQGTSGSETQYF
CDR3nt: TGTGCCAGCAGCCAAGGGACTAGCGGGAGTGAGACCCAGTACTTC

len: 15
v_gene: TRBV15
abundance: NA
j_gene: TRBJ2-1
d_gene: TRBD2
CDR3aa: CATSRDLAGDHEQFF
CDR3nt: TGTGCCACCAGCAGAGATCTAGCGGGAGATCATGAGCAGTTCTTC

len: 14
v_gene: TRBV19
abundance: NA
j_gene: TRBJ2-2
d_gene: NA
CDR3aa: CASETGPNTGELFF
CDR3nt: TGTGCCAGTGAAACGGGCCCTAACACCGGGGAGCTGTTTTTT

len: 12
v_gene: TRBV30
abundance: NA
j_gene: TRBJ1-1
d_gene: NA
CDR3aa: CAWTVMNTEAFF
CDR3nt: TGTGCCTGGACGGTAATGAACACTGAAGCTTTCTTT

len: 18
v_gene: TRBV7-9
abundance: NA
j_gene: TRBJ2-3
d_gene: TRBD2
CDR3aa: CASSFPGSGRRGTDTQYF
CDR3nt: TGTGCCAGCAGCTTCCCGGGTAGCGGGAGGCGAGGCACAGATACGCAGTATTTT